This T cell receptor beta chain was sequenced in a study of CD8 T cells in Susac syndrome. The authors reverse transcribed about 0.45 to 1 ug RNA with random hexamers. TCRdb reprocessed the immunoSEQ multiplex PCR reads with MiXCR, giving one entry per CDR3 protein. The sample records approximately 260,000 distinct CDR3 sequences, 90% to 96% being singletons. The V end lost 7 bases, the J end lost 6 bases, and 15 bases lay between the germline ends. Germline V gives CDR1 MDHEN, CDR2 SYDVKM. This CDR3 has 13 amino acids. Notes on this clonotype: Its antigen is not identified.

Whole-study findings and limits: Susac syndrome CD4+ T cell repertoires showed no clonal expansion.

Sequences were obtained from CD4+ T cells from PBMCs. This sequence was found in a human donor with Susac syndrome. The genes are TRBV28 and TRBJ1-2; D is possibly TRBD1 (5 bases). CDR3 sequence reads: CASTVQVRDGYTF. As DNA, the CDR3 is TGTGCCAGCACCGTACAGGTTCGGGATGGCTACACCTTC.